This T cell receptor (beta chain) was sequenced in a study of beta chain features in type 1 diabetes (dated by TCRdb to between 2018 and 2020). Study-level background: No differences in mean age, gender distribution, total cell number or subset yield were found between patients and healthy donors. A total of about 110,000,000 sorted cells were examined across all samples, and a strong correlation was observed between cell number per subset and RNA yield. The study compared the TCRB repertoires of sorted circulating CD4+ T cell subsets in recently diagnosed type 1 diabetes patients with those in matched healthy donors. Regulatory and stem cell-like memory subsets were isolated from only 8 patients and about eight healthy donors, whereas naive and central memory subsets came from all 30 or so donors.

A remark on this clone: What antigen it recognizes has not been identified. No much larger clonotype is one base removed from it; base qualities were not supplied.

Each donor gave one peripheral blood draw, approximately 100 mL on average, collected into heparinised tubes. Using a panel that included CD45RO, CCR7, CD25, CD127, CD95 and CD27, naive, central memory, regulatory and stem cell-like memory CD4+ T cells were sorted on a BD FACSAria II. All sorted populations exceeded 98% purity. PBMCs were isolated right away by Lymphoprep density gradient centrifugation and were stained directly, without culture. Samples were stained and sorted in pairs, with one healthy donor and one patient per experiment, so that batch effects were minimized. On the study overall, not on this receptor specifically: A moderate but significant shortening of TCRB CDR3 length was observed in type 1 diabetes patients in all four CD4+ subsets. The naive, central memory and regulatory TCRB repertoires appeared to resemble one another more closely among patients than among healthy donors. PCR may preferentially amplify shorter templates, but because patient and control samples were amplified and corrected together, any resulting skew would affect both groups equally. Because cDNA was sequenced instead of genomic DNA, highly expressing activated cells could be over-represented, though the groups showed no difference in activation or CD3 levels. HLA sub-analyses involved small numbers of individuals, so any influence of HLA type on TCRB rearrangement remained unresolved. At VDJ recombination sites, patients with type 1 diabetes made fewer insertions and deleted more nucleotides, a pattern implying thymic rearrangement abnormalities.

After removal of 2 bases from V and 6 bases from J, the junction retains 10 bases not matched to a gene. Per the germline V gene, LGHNA is the CDR1 and YNFKEQ is the CDR2. The CDR3 has 15 amino acids, counting the end cysteine and phenylalanine. Here the CDR3 DNA is all that survives: 45 bases in frame from base 1. The High Capacity cDNA Reverse Transcription Kit was used to reverse transcribe all of the isolated RNA, meaning that expressed TCRB transcripts were what got sequenced. Naive, central memory and regulatory T cell samples underwent deep immunoSEQ sequencing, averaging about 3.57 million total reads per sample. After sorted cells were lysed in RLT buffer, RNA was extracted with DNase-treated RNeasy Micro or Mini kits, with the choice depending on cell number. Each cell subset was processed separately to prevent cross-contamination, with patient and healthy donor samples processed together. The immunoSEQ multiplex PCR was used to amplify TCRB sequences from cDNA, generating 87-bp fragments that spanned the CDR3 region. Sequencing of the amplicons was done on the Illumina HiSeq platform. In the authors' own workflow: PCR bias was corrected computationally using synthetic template baselines, and reads within Hamming distance 2 were collapsed, with unmergeable singletons discarded. Reads were aligned against IMGT to assign V, D and J genes, CDR3 length and insertions or deletions at six rearrangement sites. Within each subset, clonotype counts were normalized to sorted cell number, after which true diversity and Gini coefficients were computed with the tcR R package. The overlap coefficient, calculated on TCRB nucleotide sequences, was used to measure repertoire sharing. Out-of-frame TCRB sequences from naive cells were analyzed as a proxy for the pre-selection repertoire. The source is immuneACCESS, and TCRdb retained only in-frame sequences with V and J called. Part of the clones is not carried over; for the studies checked, unresolved V genes explain less than half of this, and the remainder is unexplained. The V and J calls and clone size come from that table; D and trimming were worked out from the DNA. The sample table records a few hundred thousand clones; more than 13% of these occur just once. The ten largest clones represent 0.019% of the sample.

Recombination joined TRBV4-2 with TRBJ2-7; 7 central nucleotides agree with TRBD2. Specimen: naive CD4+ T cells from blood. The cell subset or site label, as the study defines it: true naive CD4+ T cells. This receptor was obtained from a woman between 18 and 29 years old in good health. The CDR3 in this case is CASSQPGPGGSEQYF. The nucleotide sequence is given as TGTGCCAGCAGCCAACCGGGTCCCGGGGGGAGCGAGCAGTACTTC.